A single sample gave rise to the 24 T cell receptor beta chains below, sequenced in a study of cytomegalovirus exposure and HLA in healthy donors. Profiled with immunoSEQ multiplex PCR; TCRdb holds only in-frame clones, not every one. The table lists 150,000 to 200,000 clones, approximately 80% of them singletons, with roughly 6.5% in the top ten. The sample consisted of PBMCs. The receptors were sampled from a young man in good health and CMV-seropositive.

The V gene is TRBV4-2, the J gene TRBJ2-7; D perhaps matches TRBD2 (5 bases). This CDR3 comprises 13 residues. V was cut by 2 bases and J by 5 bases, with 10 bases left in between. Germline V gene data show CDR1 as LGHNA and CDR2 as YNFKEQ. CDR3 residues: CASSQTSLDEQYF. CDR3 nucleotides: TGTGCCAGCAGCCAAACTAGTCTAGACGAGCAGTACTTC.

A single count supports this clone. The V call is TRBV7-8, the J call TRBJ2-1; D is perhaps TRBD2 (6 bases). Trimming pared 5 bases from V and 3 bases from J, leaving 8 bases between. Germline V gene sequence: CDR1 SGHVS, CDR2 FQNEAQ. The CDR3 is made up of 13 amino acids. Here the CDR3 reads CASSPGGYNEQFF. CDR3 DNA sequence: TGTGCCAGCAGCCCCGGGGGCTACAATGAGCAGTTCTTC.

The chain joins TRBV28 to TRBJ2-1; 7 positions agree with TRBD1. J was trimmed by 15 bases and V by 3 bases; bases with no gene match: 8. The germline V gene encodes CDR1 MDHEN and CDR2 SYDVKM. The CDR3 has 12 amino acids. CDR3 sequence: CASSFSHRGPFF. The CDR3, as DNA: TGTGCCAGCAGTTTCTCCCACAGGGGACCGTTCTTC. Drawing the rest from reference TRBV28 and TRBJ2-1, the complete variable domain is DVKVTQSSRYLVKRTGEKVFLECVQDMDHENMFWYRQDPGLGLRLIYFSYDVKMKEKGDIPEGYSVSREKKERFSLILESASTNQTSMYLCASSFSHRGPFFGPGTRLTVL.

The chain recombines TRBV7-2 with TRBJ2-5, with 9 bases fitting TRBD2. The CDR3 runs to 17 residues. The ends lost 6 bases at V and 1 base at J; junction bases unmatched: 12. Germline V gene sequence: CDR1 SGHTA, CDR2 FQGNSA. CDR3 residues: CASRSGGASGAQETQYF. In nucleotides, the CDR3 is TGTGCCAGCAGGAGCGGAGGGGCTAGCGGGGCCCAAGAGACCCAGTACTTC.

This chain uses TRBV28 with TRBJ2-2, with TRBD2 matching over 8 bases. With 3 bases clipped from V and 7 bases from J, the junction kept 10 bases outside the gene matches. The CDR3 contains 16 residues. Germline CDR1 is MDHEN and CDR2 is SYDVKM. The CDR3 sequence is CASSFLTSGRDGELFF. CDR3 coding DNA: TGTGCCAGCAGTTTCTTAACTAGCGGCCGAGACGGGGAGCTGTTTTTT.

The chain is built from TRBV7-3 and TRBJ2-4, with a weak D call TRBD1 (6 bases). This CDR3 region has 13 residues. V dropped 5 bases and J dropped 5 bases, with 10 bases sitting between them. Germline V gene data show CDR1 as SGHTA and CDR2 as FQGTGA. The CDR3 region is CASSPRTENIQYF. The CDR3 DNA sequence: TGTGCCAGCAGCCCTAGGACAGAAAACATTCAGTACTTC.

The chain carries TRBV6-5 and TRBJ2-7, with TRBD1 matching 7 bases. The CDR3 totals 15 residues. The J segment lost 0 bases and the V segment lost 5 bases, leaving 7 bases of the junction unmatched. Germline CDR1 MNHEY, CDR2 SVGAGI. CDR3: CASSPTGALSYEQYF. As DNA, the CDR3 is TGTGCCAGCAGTCCCACAGGGGCCCTCTCCTACGAGCAGTACTTC.

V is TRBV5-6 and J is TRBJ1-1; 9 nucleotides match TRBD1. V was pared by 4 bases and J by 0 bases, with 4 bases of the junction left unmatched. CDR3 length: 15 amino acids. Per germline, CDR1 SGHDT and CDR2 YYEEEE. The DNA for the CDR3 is TGTGCCAGCAGCGAGACAGGGGGGGTGAACACTGAAGCTTTCTTT. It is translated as CASSETGGVNTEAFF.

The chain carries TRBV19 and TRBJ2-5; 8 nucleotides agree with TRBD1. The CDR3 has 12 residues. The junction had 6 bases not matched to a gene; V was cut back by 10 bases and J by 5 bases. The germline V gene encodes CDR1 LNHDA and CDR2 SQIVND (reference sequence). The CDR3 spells CANEDREETQYF. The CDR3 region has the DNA TGTGCCAATGAGGACAGGGAGGAGACCCAGTACTTC.

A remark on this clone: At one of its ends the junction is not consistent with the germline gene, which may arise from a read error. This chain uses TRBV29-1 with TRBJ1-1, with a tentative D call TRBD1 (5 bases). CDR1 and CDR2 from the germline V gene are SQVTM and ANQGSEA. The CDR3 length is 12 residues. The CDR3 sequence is CSVVPGSGDEIF. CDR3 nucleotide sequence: TGCAGCGTCGTCCCAGGGTCGGGCGACGAGATCTTT.

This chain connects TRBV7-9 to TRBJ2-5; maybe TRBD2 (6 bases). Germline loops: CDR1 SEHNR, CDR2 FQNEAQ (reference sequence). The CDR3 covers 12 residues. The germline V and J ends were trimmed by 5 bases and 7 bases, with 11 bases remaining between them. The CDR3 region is CASSVGLATQYF. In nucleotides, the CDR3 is TGTGCCAGCAGCGTGGGACTGGCGACCCAGTACTTC.

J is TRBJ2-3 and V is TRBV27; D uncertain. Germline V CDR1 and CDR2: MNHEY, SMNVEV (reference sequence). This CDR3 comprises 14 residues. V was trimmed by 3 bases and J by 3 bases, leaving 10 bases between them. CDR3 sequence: CASSLVRVTDTQYF. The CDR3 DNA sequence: TGTGCCAGCAGTTTGGTCCGGGTTACAGATACGCAGTATTTT.

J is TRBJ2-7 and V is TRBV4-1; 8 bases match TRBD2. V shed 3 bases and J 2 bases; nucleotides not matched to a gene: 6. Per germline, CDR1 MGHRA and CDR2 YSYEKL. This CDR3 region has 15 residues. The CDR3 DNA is TGCGCCAGCAGCCAGGCCACTAGCGGAGCCTACGAGCAGTACTTC. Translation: CASSQATSGAYEQYF.

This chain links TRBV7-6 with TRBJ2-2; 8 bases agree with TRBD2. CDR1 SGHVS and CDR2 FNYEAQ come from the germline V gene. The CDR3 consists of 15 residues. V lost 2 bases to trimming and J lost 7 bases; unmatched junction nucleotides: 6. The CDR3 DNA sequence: TGTGCCAGCAGCTTAAGACTAGCGATAGGCGGGGAGCTGTTTTTT. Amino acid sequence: CASSLRLAIGGELFF.

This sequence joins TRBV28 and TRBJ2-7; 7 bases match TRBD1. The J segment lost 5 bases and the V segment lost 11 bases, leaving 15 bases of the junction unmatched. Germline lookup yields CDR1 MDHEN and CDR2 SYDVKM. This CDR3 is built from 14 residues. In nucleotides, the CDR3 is TGTGCCTTCTCGGTAGGGGGCAGGGGACACGAGCAGTACTTC. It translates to CAFSVGGRGHEQYF.

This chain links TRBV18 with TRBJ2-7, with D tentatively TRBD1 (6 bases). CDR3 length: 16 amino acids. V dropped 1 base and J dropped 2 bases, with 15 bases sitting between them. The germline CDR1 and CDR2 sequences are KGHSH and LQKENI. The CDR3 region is CASSPLPGTTTYEQYF. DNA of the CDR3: TGTGCCAGCTCACCACTTCCCGGGACAACGACCTACGAGCAGTACTTC. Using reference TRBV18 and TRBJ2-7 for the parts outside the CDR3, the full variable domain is NAGVMQNPRHLVRRRGQEARLRCSPMKGHSHVYWYRQLPEEGLKFMVYLQKENIIDESGMPKERFSAEFPKEGPSILRIQQVVRGDSAAYFCASSPLPGTTTYEQYFGPGTRLTVT.

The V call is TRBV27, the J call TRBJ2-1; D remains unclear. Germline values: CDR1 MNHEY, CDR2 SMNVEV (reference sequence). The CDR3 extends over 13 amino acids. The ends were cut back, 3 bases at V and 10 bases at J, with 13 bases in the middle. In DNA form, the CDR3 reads TGTGCCAGCAGTTTCTCCTATTCCCGGGAGCAGTTCTTC. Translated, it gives CASSFSYSREQFF.

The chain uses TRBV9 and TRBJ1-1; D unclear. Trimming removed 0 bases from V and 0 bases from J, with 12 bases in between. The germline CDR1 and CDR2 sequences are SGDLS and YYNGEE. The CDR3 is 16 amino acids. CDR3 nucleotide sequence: TGTGCCAGCAGCGTAGTGCCAGGTGATTTGAACACTGAAGCTTTCTTT. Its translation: CASSVVPGDLNTEAFF.

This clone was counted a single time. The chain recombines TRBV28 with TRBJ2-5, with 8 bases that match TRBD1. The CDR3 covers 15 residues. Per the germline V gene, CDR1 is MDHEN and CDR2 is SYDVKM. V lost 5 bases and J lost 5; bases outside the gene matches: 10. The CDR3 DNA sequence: TGTGCCAGCAGTCCCCTGGACAGGGTCGGGGAGACCCAGTACTTC. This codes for CASSPLDRVGETQYF.

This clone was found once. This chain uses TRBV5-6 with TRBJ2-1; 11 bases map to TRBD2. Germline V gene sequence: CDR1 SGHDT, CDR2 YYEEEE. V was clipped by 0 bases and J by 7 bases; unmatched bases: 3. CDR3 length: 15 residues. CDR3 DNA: TGTGCCAGCAGCTTGGGCCTAGCGGGAGGTAATGAGCAGTTCTTC. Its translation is CASSLGLAGGNEQFF. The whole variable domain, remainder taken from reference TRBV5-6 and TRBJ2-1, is DAGVTQSPTHLIKTRGQQVTLRCSPKSGHDTVSWYQQALGQGPQFIFQYYEEEERQRGNFPDRFSGHQFPNYSSELNVNALLLGDSALYLCASSLGLAGGNEQFFGPGTRLTVL.

CDR3 protein: CASSTGTGSYYEQYF. The CDR3 DNA sequence: TGTGCCAGCAGTACCGGGACAGGGTCTTACTACGAGCAGTACTTC. This rearrangement joins TRBV11-2 to TRBJ2-7; TRBD1 matches at 9 bases. The CDR3 has 15 amino acids. Trimming removed 6 bases from V and 3 bases from J; junction bases left unmatched: 9. Per the germline V gene, CDR1 is SGHAT and CDR2 is FQNNGV.

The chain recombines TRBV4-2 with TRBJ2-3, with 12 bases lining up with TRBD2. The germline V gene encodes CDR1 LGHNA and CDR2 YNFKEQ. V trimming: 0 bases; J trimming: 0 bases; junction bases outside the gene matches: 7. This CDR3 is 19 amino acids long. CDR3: CASSQDVLAGGPSTDTQYF. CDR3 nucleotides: TGTGCCAGCAGCCAAGATGTCCTAGCGGGAGGGCCAAGCACAGATACGCAGTATTTT.

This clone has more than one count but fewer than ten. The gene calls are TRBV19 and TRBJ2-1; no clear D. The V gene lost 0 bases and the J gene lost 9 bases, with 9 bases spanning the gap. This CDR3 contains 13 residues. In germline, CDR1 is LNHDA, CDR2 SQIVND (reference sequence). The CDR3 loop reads CASSIDRAGEQFF. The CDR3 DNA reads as TGTGCCAGTAGTATAGACCGTGCAGGTGAGCAGTTCTTC.

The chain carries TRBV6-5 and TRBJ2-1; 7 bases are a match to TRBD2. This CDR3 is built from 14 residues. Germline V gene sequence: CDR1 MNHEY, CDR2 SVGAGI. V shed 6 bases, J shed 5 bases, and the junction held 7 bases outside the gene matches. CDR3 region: CASRRREFHNEQFF. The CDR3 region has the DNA TGTGCCAGCAGACGGCGGGAGTTTCACAATGAGCAGTTCTTC.